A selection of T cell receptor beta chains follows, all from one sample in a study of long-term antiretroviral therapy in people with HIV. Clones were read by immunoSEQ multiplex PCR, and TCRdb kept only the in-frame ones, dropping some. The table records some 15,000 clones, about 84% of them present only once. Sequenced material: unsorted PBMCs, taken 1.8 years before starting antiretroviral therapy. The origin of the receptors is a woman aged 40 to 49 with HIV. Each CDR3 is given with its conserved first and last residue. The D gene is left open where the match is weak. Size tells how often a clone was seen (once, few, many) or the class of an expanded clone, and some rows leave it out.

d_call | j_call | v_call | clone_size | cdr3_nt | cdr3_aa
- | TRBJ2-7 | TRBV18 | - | TGTGCCAGCTCACCACCGGGAGGAGGAGGCGAGCAGTACTTC | CASSPPGGGGEQYF
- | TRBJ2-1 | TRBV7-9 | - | TGTGCCAGCAGCTTACTCAGGGAAAATAATGAGCAGTTCTTC | CASSLLRENNEQFF
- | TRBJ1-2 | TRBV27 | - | TGTGCCAGCACCCTTAGCTCACTCGGGGGCAGTGGCTACACCTTC | CASTLSSLGGSGYTF
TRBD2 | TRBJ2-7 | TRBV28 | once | TGTGCCAGCAGTAGAGGGGACTACGGGCAGCAGTACTTC | CASSRGDYGQQYF
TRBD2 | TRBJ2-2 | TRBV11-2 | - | TGTGCCAGCACCTTGGGGGGGACCGGGGAGCTGTTTTTT | CASTLGGTGELFF
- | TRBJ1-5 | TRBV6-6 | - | TGTGCCAGCAGCAGGGAAGGCAATCAGCCCCAGCATTTT | CASSREGNQPQHF
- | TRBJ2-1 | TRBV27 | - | TGTGCCAGCAGTTTATGGCTAGCTAACAATGAGCAGTTCTTC | CASSLWLANNEQFF
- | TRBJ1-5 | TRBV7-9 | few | TGTGCCAGCAGCTTGGGACGGGGGCCCCAGCATTTT | CASSLGRGPQHF
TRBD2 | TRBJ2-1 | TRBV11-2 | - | TGTGCCAGCAGCTTCGCACGGACTAGCGGGAACAATGAGCAGTTCTTC | CASSFARTSGNNEQFF
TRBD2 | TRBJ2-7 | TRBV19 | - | TGTGCCAGTAGTATATTCCTCGATAGCGGGAGCCAGGTGTCCTACGAGCAGTACTTC | CASSIFLDSGSQVSYEQYF
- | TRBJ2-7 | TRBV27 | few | TGTGCCAGCAGGCAGGGCCCGACCTACGAGCAGTACTTC | CASRQGPTYEQYF
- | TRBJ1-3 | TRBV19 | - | TGTGCCAGTAGTGCGCTGGGAAACACCATATATTTT | CASSALGNTIYF
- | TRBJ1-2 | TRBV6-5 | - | TGTGCCAGCAGTTACTCTCGGGGTCTCGGGGCATATGGCTACACCTTC | CASSYSRGLGAYGYTF
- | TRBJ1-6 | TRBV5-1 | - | TGCGCCAGCAGCTTGGCAGGGGTTAGTTCACCCCTCCACTTT | CASSLAGVSSPLHF
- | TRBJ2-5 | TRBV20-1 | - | TGCAGTGGGAATAGGGGGGAGACCCAGTACTTC | CSGNRGETQYF
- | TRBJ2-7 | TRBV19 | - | TGTGCCAGTAGTAACAGACTCCACGAGCAGTACTTC | CASSNRLHEQYF
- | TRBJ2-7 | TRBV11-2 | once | TGTGCCAGCAGCTTCTCAGGGGAGGGGCAGTACTTC | CASSFSGEGQYF
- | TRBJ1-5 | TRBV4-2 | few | TGTGCCAGCAGCCACATACAGGTTGCGAGCAATCAGCCCCAGCATTTT | CASSHIQVASNQPQHF
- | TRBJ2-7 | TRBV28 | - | TGTGCCAGCAGTTTCCCCGGCGGACACGGTGCCGAGCAGTACTTC | CASSFPGGHGAEQYF
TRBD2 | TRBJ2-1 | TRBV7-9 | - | TGTGCCAGCAGCCGTAGACTAGCGGGAGGTTTGGGCAATGAGCAGTTCTTC | CASSRRLAGGLGNEQFF
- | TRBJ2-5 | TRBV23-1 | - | TGCGCCAGCCCCCGGGAGACCCAGTACTTC | CASPRETQYF
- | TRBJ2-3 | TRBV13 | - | TGTGCCAGCAGCTTAGACAGAGAGGGCACAGATACGCAGTATTTT | CASSLDREGTDTQYF
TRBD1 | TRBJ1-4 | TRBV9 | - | TGTGCCAGCAGTGCGTTAAAGGGGGCCGGAGTGGCTAATGAAAAACTGTTTTTT | CASSALKGAGVANEKLFF
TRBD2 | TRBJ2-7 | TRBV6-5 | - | TGTGCCAGCAGTCGAGGACTAGCGGGTCCGAGGCAGTACTTC | CASSRGLAGPRQYF
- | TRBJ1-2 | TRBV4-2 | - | TGTGCCAGCAGCCAAACTTCATCTGGGTTCAGTTATGGCTACACCTTC | CASSQTSSGFSYGYTF
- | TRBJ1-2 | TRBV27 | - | TGTGCCAGCAGTTTCACAGGGACGGGGAACTATGGCTACACCTTC | CASSFTGTGNYGYTF
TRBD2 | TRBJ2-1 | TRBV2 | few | TGTGCCAGCAGTGAAAGCGGGAGGTATGAGCAGTTCTTC | CASSESGRYEQFF
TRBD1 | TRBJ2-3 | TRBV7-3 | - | TGTGCCAGCAGCTTAACAGCCGTACAGGGGCGCACAGATACGCAGTATTTT | CASSLTAVQGRTDTQYF
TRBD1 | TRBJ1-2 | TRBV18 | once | TGTGCCAGCTCAGCGGACAGGGGGCACTATGGCTACACCTTC | CASSADRGHYGYTF
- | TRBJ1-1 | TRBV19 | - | TGTGCCAGTAGGGATGTGGGATTGATTGAAGCTTTCTTT | CASRDVGLIEAFF
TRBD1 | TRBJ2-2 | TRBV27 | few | TGTGCCAGCAGTTTAGTGTCAGGGGGCGCGGGGACCACCGGGGAGCTGTTTTTT | CASSLVSGGAGTTGELFF
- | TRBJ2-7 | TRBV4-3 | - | TGCGCCAGCAGTATAGGGAGAGGGGCCGCCTACGAGCAGTACTTC | CASSIGRGAAYEQYF
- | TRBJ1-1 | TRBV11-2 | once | TGTGCCAGCACCCTGGGGGGGACCATGAACACTGAAGCTTTCTTT | CASTLGGTMNTEAFF
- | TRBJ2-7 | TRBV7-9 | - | TGTGCCAGCAGCCCCGCACCCTCCAGCGGGTCGACCTACGAGCAGTACTTC | CASSPAPSSGSTYEQYF
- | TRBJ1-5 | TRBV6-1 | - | TGTGCCACCCAGGCCGAGGGGGGTGGGCAGCCCCAGCATTTT | CATQAEGGGQPQHF
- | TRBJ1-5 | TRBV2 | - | TGTGCCAGCAGTGAAGAAGAGGAGCTGCCCCAGCATTTT | CASSEEEELPQHF
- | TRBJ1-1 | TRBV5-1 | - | TGCGCCAGCAGCTTTGACGTGAACACTGAAGCTTTCTTT | CASSFDVNTEAFF
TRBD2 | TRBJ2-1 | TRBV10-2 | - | TGCGCCAGCGAAATGAGCGGGATAGAGTTCTTC | CASEMSGIEFF